Listed below are T cell receptor beta chains from one sample, sequenced in a study of T cell responses to AZD1222 COVID-19 vaccine. Method: immunoSEQ multiplex PCR; TCRdb's copy keeps in-frame clones and lacks some. This table has approximately 90,000 clones, 90% appearing once. This material consisted of peripheral blood, taken on day 0 of AZD1222 vaccination. Receptors were obtained from an adult in good health. Each CDR3 is given with its conserved first and last residue. The D gene is left open where the match is weak. Some rows mark clone size as missing; the rest say once, few, many or name a class of expanded clone.

d_gene: -
v_gene: TRBV9
j_gene: TRBJ2-1
abundance: -
CDR3nt: TGTGCCAGCAGCGTGGGGCCACGGGGGAGCTCCTACAATGAGCAGTTCTTC
CDR3aa: CASSVGPRGSSYNEQFF

d_gene: -
v_gene: TRBV14
j_gene: TRBJ1-1
abundance: -
CDR3nt: TGTGCCAGCAGCCAAGATGGAGTCGGGCGGGCTTTCTTT
CDR3aa: CASSQDGVGRAFF

d_gene: TRBD1
v_gene: TRBV7-8
j_gene: TRBJ1-6
abundance: -
CDR3nt: TGTGCCAGCAGCCCCAGGGACAGGGCGAGTAATTCACCCCTCCACTTT
CDR3aa: CASSPRDRASNSPLHF

d_gene: -
v_gene: TRBV18
j_gene: TRBJ2-5
abundance: once
CDR3nt: TGTGCCAGCTCACTTACCGGGGGCCAAGAGACCCAGTACTTC
CDR3aa: CASSLTGGQETQYF

d_gene: TRBD1
v_gene: TRBV7-3
j_gene: TRBJ1-6
abundance: -
CDR3nt: TGTGCCAGCAGCTCAGGGGGGAATTCACCCCTCCACTTT
CDR3aa: CASSSGGNSPLHF

d_gene: TRBD1
v_gene: TRBV10-3
j_gene: TRBJ2-7
abundance: -
CDR3nt: TGTGCCATCAGTGAGCCCTGGGACAGGGGGCGCGAGCAGTACTTC
CDR3aa: CAISEPWDRGREQYF

d_gene: -
v_gene: TRBV7-9
j_gene: TRBJ2-7
abundance: -
CDR3nt: TGTGCCAGCAGCCCCCGGGACGCCTACGAGCAGTACTTC
CDR3aa: CASSPRDAYEQYF

d_gene: -
v_gene: TRBV6-1
j_gene: TRBJ2-3
abundance: once
CDR3nt: TGTGCCAGCAGTGAAGGGGGTCCAGATACGCAGTATTTT
CDR3aa: CASSEGGPDTQYF

d_gene: -
v_gene: TRBV29-1
j_gene: TRBJ1-1
abundance: -
CDR3nt: TGCAGCGTTGAGGGCCACATGAACACTGAAGCTTTCTTT
CDR3aa: CSVEGHMNTEAFF

d_gene: -
v_gene: TRBV7-3
j_gene: TRBJ2-1
abundance: -
CDR3nt: TGTGCCAGCAGCTCCGGGGTGGGCTCCTACAATGAGCAGTTCTTC
CDR3aa: CASSSGVGSYNEQFF

d_gene: TRBD1
v_gene: TRBV19
j_gene: TRBJ1-4
abundance: -
CDR3nt: TGTGCCAGTAGCTTGGGACAGGAATATGAAAAACTGTTTTTT
CDR3aa: CASSLGQEYEKLFF

d_gene: -
v_gene: TRBV6-5
j_gene: TRBJ1-2
abundance: -
CDR3nt: TGTGCCAGCAGTTACACCTCCACAGGGTTCAACTATGGCTACACCTTC
CDR3aa: CASSYTSTGFNYGYTF

d_gene: TRBD2
v_gene: TRBV9
j_gene: TRBJ2-3
abundance: -
CDR3nt: TGTGCCAGCAGCGTAGACCGACTAGCGGGGGCAGATACGCAGTATTTT
CDR3aa: CASSVDRLAGADTQYF

d_gene: -
v_gene: TRBV19
j_gene: TRBJ1-6
abundance: once
CDR3nt: TGTGCCAGTTCACAAGGACTGTTAAACGTGATGAATTCACCCCTCCACTTT
CDR3aa: CASSQGLLNVMNSPLHF

d_gene: -
v_gene: TRBV3-1/TRBV3-2
j_gene: TRBJ1-1
abundance: -
CDR3nt: TGTGCCAGCAGCCAAGGGGGGGAGAGCGCTGAAGCTTTCTTT
CDR3aa: CASSQGGESAEAFF

d_gene: TRBD1
v_gene: TRBV4-1
j_gene: TRBJ2-1
abundance: -
CDR3nt: TGCGCCAGCAGCCAGGGGACAGGCCAGTTCTTC
CDR3aa: CASSQGTGQFF

d_gene: TRBD1
v_gene: TRBV2
j_gene: TRBJ1-5
abundance: -
CDR3nt: TGTGCCAGCAGGTTACAGGGGGCTCGCAATCAGCCCCAGCATTTT
CDR3aa: CASRLQGARNQPQHF

d_gene: -
v_gene: TRBV6-5
j_gene: TRBJ1-2
abundance: -
CDR3nt: TGTGCCAGCAATGCCGGGGGGCCTAACTATGGCTACACCTTC
CDR3aa: CASNAGGPNYGYTF

d_gene: -
v_gene: TRBV6-4
j_gene: TRBJ1-5
abundance: -
CDR3nt: TGTGCCAGCACCGACTGCCGGGCTGAGCGGTGTAATCAGCCCCAGCATTTT
CDR3aa: CASTDCRAERCNQPQHF

d_gene: -
v_gene: TRBV19
j_gene: TRBJ1-2
abundance: -
CDR3nt: TGTGCCAGTAGTATACAGGGGTCAAGGATAGGAGGCTACACCTTC
CDR3aa: CASSIQGSRIGGYTF

d_gene: -
v_gene: TRBV7-9
j_gene: TRBJ1-2
abundance: -
CDR3nt: TGTGCCAGCACCCCGAACGAGGTCTATGGCTACACCTTC
CDR3aa: CASTPNEVYGYTF

d_gene: -
v_gene: TRBV5-3
j_gene: TRBJ1-5
abundance: -
CDR3nt: TGTGCCAGAAGCTCGCCCAGGCGGGGTCAGCCCCAGCATTTT
CDR3aa: CARSSPRRGQPQHF

d_gene: -
v_gene: TRBV24-1
j_gene: TRBJ2-2
abundance: -
CDR3nt: TGTGCCACCAGGCCGGGGAACGCGAACACCGGGGAGCTGTTTTTT
CDR3aa: CATRPGNANTGELFF

d_gene: -
v_gene: TRBV9
j_gene: TRBJ1-2
abundance: -
CDR3nt: TGTGCCAGCAGCGTAAGTCACTCCCCATATGGCTACACCTTC
CDR3aa: CASSVSHSPYGYTF

d_gene: -
v_gene: TRBV6-1
j_gene: TRBJ1-4
abundance: -
CDR3nt: TGTGCCAGCAGTGAACCGACCTTAACAGAAACAACTAATGAAAAACTGTTTTTT
CDR3aa: CASSEPTLTETTNEKLFF

d_gene: TRBD1
v_gene: TRBV19
j_gene: TRBJ1-1
abundance: -
CDR3nt: TGTGCCAGTAGTTCCCACAGGGGGAACACTGAAGCTTTCTTT
CDR3aa: CASSSHRGNTEAFF

d_gene: TRBD1
v_gene: TRBV24-1
j_gene: TRBJ1-2
abundance: -
CDR3nt: TGTGCCACCAGTCCCGACCCCGGGACAGGGGGCTACTATGGCTACACCTTC
CDR3aa: CATSPDPGTGGYYGYTF

d_gene: -
v_gene: TRBV12-5
j_gene: TRBJ2-3
abundance: -
CDR3nt: TGTGCTAGTGGTGTCCAGGGGGGAGTATGGGATCGCACAGATACGCAGTATTTT
CDR3aa: CASGVQGGVWDRTDTQYF

d_gene: -
v_gene: TRBV7-9
j_gene: TRBJ1-2
abundance: few
CDR3nt: TGTGCCAGCAGCTTATCAGCGAGAGGAAACTATGGCTACACCTTC
CDR3aa: CASSLSARGNYGYTF

d_gene: -
v_gene: TRBV11-2
j_gene: TRBJ2-3
abundance: -
CDR3nt: TGTGCCAGCAGCTTTGATGGCAATACGCAGTATTTT
CDR3aa: CASSFDGNTQYF

d_gene: -
v_gene: TRBV6-5
j_gene: TRBJ2-1
abundance: -
CDR3nt: TGTGCCAGCAGTTCTCAAAAACTAGCACGGGAGCAGTTCTTC
CDR3aa: CASSSQKLAREQFF

d_gene: -
v_gene: TRBV9
j_gene: TRBJ2-2
abundance: -
CDR3nt: TGTGCCAGCAGCGTAGGAGTGGGGTCCGGGGAGCTGTTTTTT
CDR3aa: CASSVGVGSGELFF

d_gene: -
v_gene: TRBV6-2/TRBV6-3
j_gene: TRBJ2-7
abundance: -
CDR3nt: TGTGCCAGCAGTAGCTACTACGAGCAGTACTTC
CDR3aa: CASSSYYEQYF

d_gene: -
v_gene: TRBV18
j_gene: TRBJ2-3
abundance: -
CDR3nt: TGTGCCAGCTCACCACTTGCGGAACCCACAGATACGCAGTATTTT
CDR3aa: CASSPLAEPTDTQYF

d_gene: -
v_gene: TRBV4-3
j_gene: TRBJ1-1
abundance: -
CDR3nt: TGCGCCAGCAGCCAATTTTATGGAAACACTGAAGCTTTCTTT
CDR3aa: CASSQFYGNTEAFF

d_gene: -
v_gene: TRBV6-1
j_gene: TRBJ1-2
abundance: few
CDR3nt: TGTGCCAGCAGTGAAACAGGGACGGGTGGCTACACCTTC
CDR3aa: CASSETGTGGYTF

d_gene: -
v_gene: TRBV12-3/TRBV12-4
j_gene: TRBJ1-2
abundance: -
CDR3nt: TGTGCCAGCAGTTCCCGGGTAATCCGTGGCTACACCTTC
CDR3aa: CASSSRVIRGYTF

d_gene: -
v_gene: TRBV6-5
j_gene: TRBJ1-1
abundance: -
CDR3nt: TGTGCCAGCAGCCGAGGAGCCGGCAGTAGGACTGAAGCTTTCTTT
CDR3aa: CASSRGAGSRTEAFF

d_gene: -
v_gene: TRBV28
j_gene: TRBJ1-3
abundance: -
CDR3nt: TGTGCCAGCAGTCCATCTGGCGTCGACACCATATATTTT
CDR3aa: CASSPSGVDTIYF

d_gene: TRBD1
v_gene: TRBV5-4
j_gene: TRBJ1-2
abundance: -
CDR3nt: TGTGCCAGCAGCTTGGGGGGACAGGTAGTCGACGAAGGCTATGGCTACACCTTC
CDR3aa: CASSLGGQVVDEGYGYTF

d_gene: -
v_gene: TRBV5-4
j_gene: TRBJ1-5
abundance: -
CDR3nt: TGTGCCAGCAGGGACAGCCTTCAGCCCCAGCATTTT
CDR3aa: CASRDSLQPQHF

d_gene: TRBD1
v_gene: TRBV7-2
j_gene: TRBJ2-5
abundance: -
CDR3nt: TGTGCCAGCAGCTGGGACACAGGACAGGGCCAAGAGACCCAGTACTTC
CDR3aa: CASSWDTGQGQETQYF

d_gene: TRBD1
v_gene: TRBV3-1/TRBV3-2
j_gene: TRBJ1-6
abundance: -
CDR3nt: TGTGCCAGCAGACGACAGGGGGCCGATTCACCCCTCCACTTT
CDR3aa: CASRRQGADSPLHF

d_gene: TRBD1
v_gene: TRBV6-1
j_gene: TRBJ1-2
abundance: -
CDR3nt: TGTGCCAGCAGTGAAGTGGCAGGGGGAGAGGGCTACACCTTC
CDR3aa: CASSEVAGGEGYTF

d_gene: -
v_gene: TRBV18
j_gene: TRBJ1-1
abundance: -
CDR3nt: TGTGCCAGCTGGGACCCGGGAAAGCGGAACACTGAAGCTTTCTTT
CDR3aa: CASWDPGKRNTEAFF

d_gene: -
v_gene: TRBV30
j_gene: TRBJ1-1
abundance: -
CDR3nt: TGTGCCGGTGACAGGAACACTGAAGCTTTCTTT
CDR3aa: CAGDRNTEAFF

d_gene: -
v_gene: TRBV18
j_gene: TRBJ1-5
abundance: -
CDR3nt: TGTGCCAGCTCACCACAGGGGGGCGGAGGCAATCAGCCCCAGCATTTT
CDR3aa: CASSPQGGGGNQPQHF

d_gene: TRBD2
v_gene: TRBV27
j_gene: TRBJ2-7
abundance: -
CDR3nt: TGTGCCAGCAGAGCGGGGCAGATCTACGAGCAGTACTTC
CDR3aa: CASRAGQIYEQYF

d_gene: -
v_gene: TRBV19
j_gene: TRBJ1-4
abundance: -
CDR3nt: TGTGCCAGTAGTATGTCGGGGGAAAAACTGTTTTTT
CDR3aa: CASSMSGEKLFF

d_gene: TRBD1
v_gene: TRBV10-3
j_gene: TRBJ1-1
abundance: once
CDR3nt: TGTGCCATCAGTGAGTCGGCGGGACAGGGGGCCGAAAATTTT
CDR3aa: CAISESAGQGAENF

d_gene: -
v_gene: TRBV6-2/TRBV6-3
j_gene: TRBJ1-5
abundance: -
CDR3nt: TGTGCCAGCAGCCCCTCCAGACAGAGCGGCAATCAGCCCCAGCATTTT
CDR3aa: CASSPSRQSGNQPQHF

d_gene: TRBD1
v_gene: TRBV20-1
j_gene: TRBJ1-2
abundance: -
CDR3nt: TGCAGTGCAGGACAGGGTGGTGGCTACACCTTC
CDR3aa: CSAGQGGGYTF

d_gene: -
v_gene: TRBV5-4
j_gene: TRBJ1-3
abundance: -
CDR3nt: TGTGCCAGCAGCGCCGCGCGGGCGAACACCATATATTTT
CDR3aa: CASSAARANTIYF

d_gene: -
v_gene: TRBV19
j_gene: TRBJ2-1
abundance: -
CDR3nt: TGTGCCAGTAGTATAGGGAGGTCGGGACTCCGCAATGAGCAGTTCTTC
CDR3aa: CASSIGRSGLRNEQFF

d_gene: TRBD1
v_gene: TRBV4-3
j_gene: TRBJ2-3
abundance: few
CDR3nt: TGCGCCAGCAGCCAAGATCCGGGACAGGGGGCAGATACGCAGTATTTT
CDR3aa: CASSQDPGQGADTQYF

d_gene: -
v_gene: TRBV2
j_gene: TRBJ1-1
abundance: once
CDR3nt: TGTGCCAGCAGTGATCCCGGGATGAGGGAAGCTTTCTTT
CDR3aa: CASSDPGMREAFF